The 9 T cell receptor beta chains reported below all come from one sample, sequenced in a study of T cell responses to AZD1222 COVID-19 vaccine. Clones were sequenced by immunoSEQ multiplex PCR, and TCRdb holds only the in-frame ones, with some missing. The repertoire holds 90,000 to 150,000 clones, with about 85% as singletons. The sample was peripheral blood, taken 28 days after the second AZD1222 dose. These receptors came from an adult who received the AZD1222 COVID-19 vaccine.

The chain carries TRBV5-6 and TRBJ2-7, with 10 bases identical to TRBD1. The CDR3 loop spans 16 amino acids. The germline V gene encodes CDR1 SGHDT and CDR2 YYEEEE. The V and J ends lost 4 bases and 6 bases, in that order; junction bases with no gene match: 13. The CDR3 region has the DNA TGTGCCAGCAGCGGTACCGGGACAGGGGCCCGGGGCGAGCAGTACTTC. Encoded protein: CASSGTGTGARGEQYF.

The chain employs TRBV9 and TRBJ2-1; possible D gene TRBD1, 7 bases. Looked up from germline, CDR1 is SGDLS and CDR2 is YYNGEE. The CDR3 totals 17 residues. Trimming removed 1 base at V and 2 bases at J, with 16 bases between. DNA for the CDR3: TGTGCCAGCAGCGTAACTAGCAGGGGGAGCCCCTACAATGAGCAGTTCTTC. Translated: CASSVTSRGSPYNEQFF. The variable domain in full, with the rest retrieved from reference TRBV9 and TRBJ2-1, is DSGVTQTPKHLITATGQRVTLRCSPRSGDLSVYWYQQSLDQGLQFLIQYYNGEERAKGNILERFSAQQFPDLHSELNLSSLELGDSALYFCASSVTSRGSPYNEQFFGPGTRLTVL.

This sequence joins TRBV7-2 and TRBJ2-3, with 7 bases that match TRBD1. The CDR3 has 15 amino acids. Germline V gene lookup returns CDR1 SGHTA and CDR2 FQGNSA. V lost 2 bases to trimming and J lost 4 bases; unmatched junction nucleotides: 6. CDR3 DNA sequence: TGTGCCAGCAGCTTAATGCAGGGGGTGGCAGATACGCAGTATTTT. This translates into CASSLMQGVADTQYF.

In its sample, this clone was seen once. The V and J genes are TRBV6-5 and TRBJ1-4; 8 nucleotides agree with TRBD1. Germline V lookup: CDR1 MNHEY, CDR2 SVGAGI. The V gene end was trimmed by 4 bases and the J gene end by 6 bases; junction bases not matched to a gene: 1. The CDR3 runs to 13 residues. The CDR3 sequence: CASSLTGDEKLFF. CDR3 in DNA: TGTGCCAGCAGTTTGACAGGGGATGAAAAACTGTTTTTT.

The rearrangement joins TRBV7-2 to TRBJ1-1; D is possibly TRBD1 (5 bases). Germline assignment: CDR1 SGHTA and CDR2 FQGNSA. The CDR3 contains 14 residues. Trimming shortened V by 5 bases and J by 2 bases, and 12 bases separated the two germline ends. The CDR3 region has the DNA TGTGCCAGCAGCCTGGGACGGGAAAACACTGAAGCTTTCTTT. Translated, it gives CASSLGRENTEAFF.

The V gene is TRBV3-1 (or the pseudogene TRBV3-2), the J gene TRBJ1-1; tentative D call: TRBD1 (5 bases). The V and J ends lost 2 bases and 4 bases respectively, with 8 bases between them. This CDR3 comprises 13 residues. Per germline, CDR1 LGHDT and CDR2 YNNKEL (reference sequence). The CDR3 here is CASSQQGVTEAFF. As DNA, the CDR3 is TGTGCCAGCAGCCAACAGGGAGTCACTGAAGCTTTCTTT.

The V and J genes are TRBV12-3 or TRBV12-4 and TRBJ2-1, with D possibly TRBD2 on 6 matching bases. V was shortened by 5 bases and J by 9 bases, with 14 bases between the two germline ends. The CDR3 sequence is 13 residues long. The CDR3 DNA follows: TGTGCCAGCAGTACCGGGACTTTAAGTGAGCAGTTCTTC. Translated, it gives CASSTGTLSEQFF.

This chain uses TRBV24-1 with TRBJ2-4; weak D call: TRBD2 (6 bases). Germline lookup yields CDR1 KGHDR and CDR2 SFDVKD. Trimming shortened V by 7 bases and J by 4 bases, and 22 bases separated the two germline ends. This CDR3 region has 17 residues. CDR3 in amino acids: CATSPLHRRVPKNIQYF. The CDR3 region has the DNA TGTGCCACCAGCCCCTTGCACAGGAGGGTCCCTAAAAACATTCAGTACTTC.

This clone has more than one count but fewer than ten. The J gene is TRBJ2-7, the V gene TRBV7-9, with TRBD1 matching 10 bases. This CDR3 region has 14 residues. V lost 5 bases to trimming and J lost 5 bases; unmatched junction nucleotides: 6. Looked up from germline, CDR1 is SEHNR and CDR2 is FQNEAQ (reference sequence). This chain's CDR3 is CASSRQGARDEQYF. The CDR3 DNA sequence: TGTGCCAGCAGCAGACAGGGGGCGAGGGACGAGCAGTACTTC.